This T cell receptor beta chain was documented in a study of CD8+CD57+ T cells in acquired aplastic anemia (dated by TCRdb to 2016 to 2019). Context from the whole study: Extracted DNA from sorted CD4+ and CD8+ cells averaged about 3.4 ug, ranging from about 0.19 to 30 ug. CD8+CD57+ expansion was defined as a frequency above the mean frequency observed in healthy subjects. What the research found in general, with its limitations: Around 30 CD8+ CDR3 sequences were shared between patients and controls but appeared highly expressed in patients and within their immunodominant clones. No significant difference in CD8+ Simpson's diversity was found between patients and healthy controls (P=0.060).

Genomic DNA was used as template for profiling of TCR beta VDJ combinations and CDR3 sequences. An Illumina HiSeq 2000 was the platform used for TCR repertoire sequencing. The authors processed their data as follows. TRBV/TRBJ rearrangement plots, CDR3 size and DJ length profiles, and Simpson's diversity index were used to evaluate the repertoires. Whichever DNA sequence was most abundant in the deep sequencing data was defined as the immunodominant clone. CDR3 amino acid sequences were screened for sharing across subjects and were compared with published repertoires and the VDJdb database. TCRdb reanalyzed the raw reads on its own, using fastp at Q25 for trimming and MiXCR for clone calling, and kept in-frame beta chains. Each entry is one CDR3 protein sequence, shown with its most common DNA and genes. Here the V and J calls rest on TCRdb's processing, not on the authors' analysis. Within this sample are around 250,000 distinct CDR3 sequences, with roughly 82% of them counted one time only. The top ten clones comprise 35% to 50% of the sample.

A remark on this clonotype: Its antigen specificity is not known. Base qualities are missing; no much larger clone stands one base away.

The CDR3 goes from the cysteine to the phenylalanine over 16 residues. The only DNA kept is the CDR3, 48 bases in frame from the first base. In the germline V gene, CDR1 corresponds to SNHLY and CDR2 to FYNNEI. Trimming costs V 6 bases and J 10 bases, and their ends lie 27 bases apart. Patients chosen for sequencing had shown expansion of CD8+CD57+ cells by flow cytometry. Severe acquired aplastic anemia was diagnosed in all patients according to International Study of Aplastic Anemia and Agranulocytosis and Camitta criteria. Patients had received no therapy at the time of blood sampling. In the study, sorted CD4+ and CD8+ blood T cells from patients with severe aplastic anemia and from healthy subjects underwent deep sequencing of TCR repertoires. Patients were enrolled in the USA under clinicaltrials.gov protocols 00001620, 01623167, 00001397, 00071045, 00081523 and 00961064. Ficoll-Paque density gradient centrifugation was used to isolate peripheral blood mononuclear cells. Before DNA extraction, CD4+ and CD8+ T cells were sorted by FACS or by magnetic beads.

The material sequenced was sorted CD4+, CD8+, or CD8+CD57+ T cells (not recorded which) from PBMCs. The sequence joins TRBV2 to TRBJ1-2; matching of 6 bases hints at TRBD1 as the D gene. This TCR was recovered from a human donor with aplastic anemia. The DNA sequence is as follows: TGTGCCAGCAGGGTAGGGGGGCCGGCAACATCAGATTTCTACACCTTC. Translated, this gives CASRVGGPATSDFYTF. With the portions outside the CDR3 filled from the reference TRBV2 and TRBJ1-2 genes, the complete variable region becomes EPEVTQTPSHQVTQMGQEVILRCVPISNHLYFYWYRQILGQKVEFLVSFYNNEISEKSEIFDDQFSVERPDGSNFTLKIRSTKLEDSAMYFCASRVGGPATSDFYTFGSGTRLTVV.